This section outlines one T cell receptor beta chain sequence together with its context. These data come from a study of human T cells and chemical hapten exposure. Study-wide context: Patch tests of 0.01% DPC on the upper back were read at 6 days. From small differences in pooled library volume came most of the variation in per-sample TCR yields.

One entry per CDR3 protein, called by TCRdb with MiXCR from the RACE reads. Here the sample spans 120,000 or so distinct CDR3 sequences, about 11% being singletons. Deletions cut 7 bases from V and 9 bases from J, with 16 bases between. The CDR3 extends over 13 amino acids. Time point here: patch test 3, about 24 weeks after DPC sensitization. Noted treatment: therapeutic diphenylcyclopropenone sensitization with weekly scalp DPC. Total RNA was isolated from whole blood that had not been fractionated. V usage is TRBV12-3 or TRBV12-4 and J usage is TRBJ2-1; D possibly corresponds to TRBD1 (5 bases). Source: whole blood, taken in connection with sensitization to the hapten diphenylcyclopropenone (DPC). This TCR was sampled from a woman between 45 and 65 years old with alopecia areata. Some clones in this sample may be carry-over from other donors' samples. The CDR3 loop reads CASKGSPRGEQFF. In nucleotides, the CDR3 is TGTGCCAGCAAGGGGTCCCCTAGGGGTGAGCAGTTCTTC.